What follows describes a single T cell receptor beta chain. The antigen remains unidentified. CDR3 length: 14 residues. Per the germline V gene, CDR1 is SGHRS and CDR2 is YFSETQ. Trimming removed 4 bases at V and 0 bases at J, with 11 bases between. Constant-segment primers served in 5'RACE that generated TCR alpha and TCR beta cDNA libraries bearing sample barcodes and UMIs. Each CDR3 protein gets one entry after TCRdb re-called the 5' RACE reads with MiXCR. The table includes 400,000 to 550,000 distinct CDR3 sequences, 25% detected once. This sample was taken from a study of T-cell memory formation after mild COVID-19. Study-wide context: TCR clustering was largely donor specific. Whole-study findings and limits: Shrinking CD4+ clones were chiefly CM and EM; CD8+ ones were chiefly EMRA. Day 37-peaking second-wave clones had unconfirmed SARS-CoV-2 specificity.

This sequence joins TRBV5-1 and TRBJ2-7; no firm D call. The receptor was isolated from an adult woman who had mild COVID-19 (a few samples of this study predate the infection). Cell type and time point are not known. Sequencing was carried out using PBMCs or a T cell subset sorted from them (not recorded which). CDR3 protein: CASSALWGSYEQYF. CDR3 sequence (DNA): TGCGCCAGCAGCGCCCTCTGGGGCTCCTACGAGCAGTACTTC.